The rows below give T cell receptor beta chains drawn from one sample of a study of OX40 agonist ivuxolimab in advanced cancers. Sequenced by immunoSEQ multiplex PCR; TCRdb stores in-frame clones only, minus some. The data show approximately 94,000 clones, with about 90% seen just once and over 0.7% held by the top ten. The material was CD4+ or CD8+ T cells sorted from blood, obtained in a trial of the OX40 agonist ivuxolimab. Receptors originate from an adult with an advanced solid tumor such as melanoma, head and neck, liver or kidney cancer. Both conserved end residues are part of each CDR3. The D gene is left open where the match is weak. A row's size may be missing; if present it is once, few, many or a size class.

V gene,clone size,J gene,D gene,CDR3 length,CDR3 protein,CDR3 DNA
TRBV28,-,TRBJ2-1,TRBD2,14,CASSRGLTYNEQFF,TGTGCCAGCAGCCGGGGACTAACCTACAATGAGCAGTTCTTC
TRBV19,-,TRBJ2-7,-,14,CASSIARGAYEQYF,TGTGCCAGTAGTATTGCTAGGGGAGCCTACGAGCAGTACTTC
TRBV9,-,TRBJ2-3,-,12,CASSVVTDTQYF,TGTGCCAGCAGCGTAGTGACGGATACGCAGTATTTT
TRBV9,few,TRBJ1-1,-,15,CASSVVGHFNTEAFF,TGTGCCAGCAGCGTAGTCGGACACTTCAACACTGAAGCTTTCTTT
TRBV30,-,TRBJ2-2,TRBD2,14,CAWVPRGVTGELFF,TGTGCCTGGGTGCCCCGGGGGGTCACCGGGGAGCTGTTTTTT
TRBV30,-,TRBJ1-1,-,13,CAWRVRGNTEAFF,TGTGCCTGGCGGGTGAGGGGGAACACTGAAGCTTTCTTT
TRBV20-1,-,TRBJ2-1,-,11,CSARQGNEQFF,TGCAGTGCTAGACAGGGCAATGAGCAGTTCTTC
TRBV5-1,once,TRBJ2-7,TRBD1,14,CASSLGTTGNEQYF,TGCGCCAGCAGCTTGGGGACGACAGGGAACGAGCAGTACTTC
TRBV19,-,TRBJ2-7,TRBD1,16,CASSTLPGQGNYEQYF,TGTGCCAGTAGTACCTTACCGGGACAGGGCAACTACGAGCAGTACTTC
TRBV18,once,TRBJ1-3,TRBD1,15,CASSLGQASGNTIYF,TGTGCCAGCTCTCTTGGACAGGCCTCTGGAAACACCATATATTTT
TRBV11-2,-,TRBJ1-5,-,15,CASSLDGGRNQPQHF,TGTGCCAGCAGCTTAGATGGGGGACGGAATCAGCCCCAGCATTTT
TRBV7-3,once,TRBJ2-1,-,16,CASSLGYTISYNEQFF,TGTGCCAGCAGCTTAGGCTACACTATCTCCTACAATGAGCAGTTCTTC
TRBV25-1,-,TRBJ1-1,TRBD1,13,CASQGQVNTEAFF,TGTGCCAGTCAGGGACAGGTGAACACTGAAGCTTTCTTT
TRBV7-3,-,TRBJ1-1,TRBD1,13,CASSVTGGTEAFF,TGTGCCAGCAGCGTCACAGGGGGCACTGAAGCTTTCTTT
TRBV7-2,-,TRBJ2-7,-,16,CASSVRGLAEGYEQYF,TGTGCCAGCAGCGTACGCGGACTGGCGGAGGGCTACGAGCAGTACTTC
TRBV5-4,-,TRBJ2-7,-,14,CASSLGETTYEQYF,TGTGCCAGCAGCTTGGGAGAAACTACCTACGAGCAGTACTTC
TRBV2,-,TRBJ1-1,TRBD1,14,CATHSGTVNTEAFF,TGTGCCACACACTCCGGGACAGTGAACACTGAAGCTTTCTTT
TRBV7-2,-,TRBJ1-1,TRBD1,14,CASSLAGGLAEAFF,TGTGCCAGCAGCTTAGCAGGGGGCTTGGCTGAAGCTTTCTTT
TRBV10-3,-,TRBJ1-4,-,14,CAISDGGTNEKLFF,TGTGCCATCAGTGATGGGGGAACTAATGAAAAACTGTTTTTT
TRBV21-1,-,TRBJ2-7,-,14,CASSKGLAVGEQYF,TGTGCCAGCAGCAAAGGGCTAGCGGTCGGGGAGCAGTACTTC
TRBV30,-,TRBJ2-5,-,11,CAWSRAETQYF,TGTGCCTGGAGTAGGGCGGAGACCCAGTACTTC
TRBV5-1,-,TRBJ2-7,-,16,CASSLGYEAWGDEQYF,TGCGCCAGCAGCTTGGGATATGAGGCTTGGGGGGACGAGCAGTACTTC
TRBV4-2,-,TRBJ1-5,-,15,CASSPIAGEGQPQHF,TGTGCCAGCAGCCCAATAGCGGGGGAGGGTCAGCCCCAGCATTTT
TRBV7-2,once,TRBJ1-1,TRBD1,16,CASSQDRSAMNTEAFF,TGTGCCAGCAGCCAGGACAGGAGCGCCATGAACACTGAAGCTTTCTTT
TRBV30,-,TRBJ1-3,-,20,CAWSVLRQALLSEPGNTIYF,TGTGCCTGGAGTGTACTGCGGCAGGCTCTGTTGTCGGAACCTGGAAACACCATATATTTT
TRBV12-5,-,TRBJ1-3,TRBD1,17,CASGLARQGASGNTIYF,TGTGCTAGTGGTTTGGCGAGACAGGGGGCGTCTGGAAACACCATATATTTT
TRBV11-3,once,TRBJ2-5,-,16,CASSLSTSGGAETQYF,TGTGCCAGCAGCCTTTCCACCTCCGGAGGCGCAGAGACCCAGTACTTC
TRBV19,-,TRBJ1-6,-,13,CASTTGWGSPLHF,TGTGCCAGTACCACAGGGTGGGGTTCACCCCTCCACTTT
TRBV2,-,TRBJ2-7,-,11,CASTYGGEQYF,TGTGCCAGTACCTACGGGGGCGAGCAGTACTTC
TRBV9,once,TRBJ2-5,TRBD2,15,CASSVGAGDAETQYF,TGTGCCAGCAGCGTAGGGGCGGGAGACGCGGAGACCCAGTACTTC
TRBV29-1,-,TRBJ1-3,-,15,CSVIWGPSSGNTIYF,TGCAGCGTGATATGGGGACCTTCCTCTGGAAACACCATATATTTT
TRBV2,-,TRBJ2-3,TRBD2,15,CASSELAGFTDTQYF,TGTGCCAGCAGTGAACTAGCGGGGTTCACAGATACGCAGTATTTT
TRBV4-1,-,TRBJ2-1,TRBD2,18,CASSQVGLAGGSWNEQFF,TGCGCCAGCAGCCAAGTAGGACTAGCGGGAGGTTCTTGGAATGAGCAGTTCTTC
TRBV7-2,-,TRBJ1-5,-,15,CASSLVGGGVGPQHF,TGTGCCAGCAGCTTAGTTGGGGGAGGGGTGGGGCCCCAGCATTTT
TRBV7-2,-,TRBJ2-1,TRBD2,14,CASSRQSGRNEQFF,TGTGCCAGCAGCAGACAAAGCGGGAGGAATGAGCAGTTCTTC
TRBV25-1,once,TRBJ2-5,-,15,CASSERLAPRETQYF,TGTGCCAGCAGTGAACGCCTAGCTCCGCGAGAGACCCAGTACTTC
TRBV10-3,-,TRBJ2-7,-,14,CAISGGTVYYEQYF,TGTGCCATCAGTGGGGGGACGGTTTACTACGAGCAGTACTTC
TRBV13,-,TRBJ1-1,-,13,CASSLSVNTEAFF,TGTGCCAGCAGCTTATCCGTAAACACTGAAGCTTTCTTT
TRBV19,-,TRBJ2-5,-,14,CASSIKTYQETQYF,TGTGCCAGTAGTATAAAGACGTACCAAGAGACCCAGTACTTC